These 19 T cell receptor beta chains originate from one sample sequenced in a study of T-cell memory formation after mild COVID-19. Via MiXCR, TCRdb re-called the 5' RACE reads, giving one row per CDR3 protein. Of under 250,000 distinct CDR3 sequences in the sample, about 16% were seen once. Sample: PBMCs or a T cell subset sorted from them (not recorded which). These receptors were collected from an adult woman who had mild COVID-19 (a few samples of this study predate the infection). Cell type and time point are not known.

A few counts support this clonotype. The J gene is TRBJ1-1, the V gene TRBV15; the D gene is possibly TRBD1 (5 bases). The length of the CDR3 is 16 residues. Trimming shortened V by 1 base and J by 0 bases, and 12 bases separated the two germline ends. Germline V gene data show CDR1 as LNHNV and CDR2 as YYDKDF (reference sequence). The CDR3 sequence: CATSRGGDAVNTEAFF. The DNA for the CDR3 is TGTGCCACCAGCAGAGGTGGGGACGCAGTGAACACTGAAGCTTTCTTT.

In this sample, this clonotype turned up many times. The chain recombines TRBV12-3 or TRBV12-4 with TRBJ1-2; no firm D call. Trimming removed 10 bases at V and 5 bases at J, with 17 bases between. This CDR3 has 13 residues. CDR3 DNA: TGTGCCACCACCCCCGGCCAACAGTATGGCTACACCTTC. Translated, it gives CATTPGQQYGYTF.

This chain connects TRBV19 to TRBJ2-3; TRBD2 is a possible D gene (6 bases). Trimming shortened V by 0 bases and J by 8 bases, and 6 bases separated the two germline ends. Germline CDR1 LNHDA, CDR2 SQIVND (reference sequence). The CDR3 extends over 12 amino acids. The CDR3 is CASSIERGTQYF. The CDR3 DNA follows: TGTGCCAGTAGTATAGAGCGGGGTACGCAGTATTTT.

The V call is TRBV5-6, the J call TRBJ2-1; TRBD1 matches at 8 bases. Trimming at V came to 0 bases and at J to 5 bases, leaving 4 bases not matched to a gene. The CDR3 totals 15 residues. Germline-derived CDR1 and CDR2 are SGHDT and YYEEEE. DNA of the CDR3: TGTGCCAGCAGCTTGGCAGGGGGCACAGACAATGAGCAGTTCTTC. Translated: CASSLAGGTDNEQFF.

This clonotype was picked up many times. This sequence joins TRBV3-1 and TRBJ1-3; no firm D call. The CDR3 is 16 amino acids. Trimming cost V 4 bases and J 1 base, with 14 bases left between them. The V gene's germline CDR1 is LGHDT and CDR2 YNNKEL (reference sequence). CDR3 loop: CASSPSQVGSGNTIYF. For the CDR3, the DNA is TGTGCCAGCAGCCCGTCTCAGGTTGGGTCTGGAAACACCATATATTTT.

V and J are TRBV5-1 and TRBJ2-2; TRBD2 matches at 7 bases. The CDR3 length is 16 residues. Germline V gives CDR1 SGHRS, CDR2 YFSETQ. V lost 4 bases to trimming and J lost 6 bases; unmatched junction nucleotides: 12. The CDR3 reads CASSRALGGSPGELFF. CDR3 bases: TGCGCCAGCAGCCGCGCCCTCGGGGGGTCTCCCGGGGAGCTGTTTTTT.

This clonotype has just a few counts. The chain couples TRBV5-6 to TRBJ2-1, with D possibly being TRBD2 (6 bases). The V gene's germline CDR1 is SGHDT and CDR2 YYEEEE. Trimming stripped 4 bases from V and 2 bases from J, with 13 bases between. This CDR3 is 15 amino acids long. CDR3 protein: CASSRPGDTYNEQFF. In DNA form, the CDR3 reads TGTGCCAGCAGCCGACCGGGAGATACCTACAATGAGCAGTTCTTC.

The chain uses TRBV6-6 and TRBJ1-2; 8 bases are shared with TRBD1. The CDR3 consists of 16 residues. Trimming cost V 6 bases and J 6 bases; bases outside gene matches: 15. Germline V gene sequence: CDR1 MNHNY, CDR2 SVGAGI (reference sequence). The CDR3 reads CASRSGGAKVVHGYTF. DNA for the CDR3: TGTGCCAGCAGATCAGGGGGCGCAAAGGTAGTTCATGGCTACACCTTC.

The chain carries TRBV2 and TRBJ2-2, with D maybe TRBD2 (5 bases). Between the trimmed V and J ends, which lost 7 bases and 3 bases, there was a span of 12 bases. CDR1 and CDR2 from the germline V gene are SNHLY and FYNNEI. This CDR3 contains 14 residues. The CDR3 reads CASKRVRDTGELFF. DNA of the CDR3: TGTGCCAGCAAAAGGGTGAGGGACACCGGGGAGCTGTTTTTT.

The chain combines TRBV28 with TRBJ1-2, with no clear D. The V end was cut by 3 bases, the J end by 4 bases, with 21 bases between. This CDR3 has 17 residues. Germline CDR1 MDHEN, CDR2 SYDVKM. The CDR3 sequence: CASSFDQQHIDPYGYTF. In DNA form, the CDR3 reads TGTGCCAGCAGTTTTGATCAACAACACATCGATCCCTATGGCTACACCTTC.

V usage is TRBV5-1 and J usage is TRBJ1-2, with D possibly being TRBD1 (6 bases). In germline, CDR1 is SGHRS, CDR2 YFSETQ. The V end lost 4 bases, the J end lost 4 bases, and 17 bases lay between the germline ends. CDR3 length equals 15 residues. CDR3 DNA: TGCGCCAGCAGCGTGGACAGTCTCGGGGCCTATGGCTACACCTTC. This translates into CASSVDSLGAYGYTF.

This clonotype was seen ten or more times. This sequence joins TRBV7-2 and TRBJ2-7, with TRBD1 matching over 8 bases. Trimming removed 1 base from V and 1 base from J; junction bases left unmatched: 3. Germline assignment: CDR1 SGHTA and CDR2 FQGNSA. CDR3 length equals 15 residues. The CDR3 nucleotides read TGTGCCAGCAGCTTAGGCGGGACAGGTTCCTACGAGCAGTACTTC. Its protein product is CASSLGGTGSYEQYF.

This clonotype has a handful of counts. V gene TRBV30 combines with J gene TRBJ1-5; no firm D call. The CDR3 sequence is 13 residues long. V lost 3 bases and J 4 bases, leaving 10 bases between the germline ends. The germline V gene has CDR1 GTSNPN and CDR2 SVGIG (reference sequence). The CDR3 here is CAWRLNPNQPQHF. For the CDR3, the DNA is TGTGCCTGGAGGTTAAACCCGAATCAGCCCCAGCATTTT.

The gene calls are TRBV4-2 and TRBJ2-1; possibly TRBD1 for D (5 bases). Trimming took off 2 bases at V and 4 bases at J, with 12 bases between the two ends. The CDR3 contains 15 residues. Germline CDR1 reads LGHNA; CDR2 reads YNFKEQ. Here the CDR3 reads CASSQQVGRYNEQFF. The CDR3 DNA reads TGTGCCAGCAGCCAACAGGTGGGGCGATACAATGAGCAGTTCTTC.

In this sample, this clonotype turned up a few times. The chain joins TRBV29-1 to TRBJ2-7; TRBD2 aligns across 7 bases. The CDR3 sequence is 12 residues long. Germline CDR1 reads SQVTM; CDR2 reads ANQGSEA. Trimming removed 6 bases from V and 0 bases from J; junction bases left unmatched: 2. The chain's CDR3 is CSVAGLSYEQYF. CDR3 bases: TGCAGCGTAGCGGGGCTCTCCTACGAGCAGTACTTC.

This clonotype turned up a few times. The chain links TRBV19 to TRBJ2-1, with D possibly TRBD2 on 6 matching bases. This CDR3 spans 15 amino acids. From germline, CDR1 is LNHDA and CDR2 SQIVND (reference sequence). Trimming took off 3 bases at V and 2 bases at J, with 11 bases between the two ends. The CDR3 bases are TGTGCCAGTAGTATCTGGGACTCAGCCTACAATGAGCAGTTCTTC. Its translation: CASSIWDSAYNEQFF.

There are a few counts of this clonotype. This chain uses TRBV5-6 with TRBJ2-3, with a weak D call TRBD2 (5 bases). This CDR3 has 16 residues. Germline V lookup: CDR1 SGHDT, CDR2 YYEEEE. V was cut by 2 bases and J by 2 bases, with 15 bases left in between. CDR3: CASSLGGPGDTDTQYF. CDR3 nucleotides: TGTGCCAGCAGCTTAGGCGGTCCCGGGGACACAGATACGCAGTATTTT.

This clonotype was picked up a small number of times. The chain uses TRBV7-9 and TRBJ2-1; weak D call: TRBD1 (6 bases). Germline CDR1 reads SEHNR; CDR2 reads FQNEAQ (reference sequence). The CDR3 sequence is 12 residues long. Trimming cost V 9 bases and J 6 bases, with 12 bases left between them. In DNA, the CDR3 is TGTGCCAGTGGCATACAGGGCAATGAGCAGTTCTTC. Its protein product is CASGIQGNEQFF.

The rearrangement uses TRBV18 and TRBJ2-3; 7 nucleotides agree with TRBD2. CDR3 length: 17 residues. Germline V gene lookup returns CDR1 KGHSH and CDR2 LQKENI. V lost 2 bases, J lost 3 bases, and 11 bases stayed unmatched. This CDR3 reads CASSPEGPGLSTDTQYF. Written as DNA, the CDR3 is TGTGCCAGCTCACCAGAGGGCCCGGGACTAAGTACAGATACGCAGTATTTT.